The TCR beta chain under discussion was sequenced for a study of blood T cell repertoires in COVID-19 (dated by TCRdb to the early 2020s). For the study in its entirety: Samples covering the acute and convalescent phases of COVID-19 were provided by collaborators in the United States, Italy and Spain. Where available, HLA class I and class II types were taken from metadata supplied by the sample provider and were not determined by assay-based typing. The prospective study material was composed of cDNA or gDNA derived from T cells, B-cell-depleted T cells, or PBMCs. The dataset comprised deeply sampled blood TCRbeta repertoires from subjects exposed to, actively infected with, or recovered from COVID-19. Samples came from the ongoing ImmuneRACE study (first 160 participants) plus 1,254 subjects from 6 global collaborators. Nearly every sample came with metadata listing a de-identified subject ID, COVID-19 status, age in years and sex. The repertoires were released in a freely available public database intended as a resource for research on the immune response to SARS-CoV-2. The research as a whole found: How much clinical and demographic metadata was included differed by source and by participant, and the metadata was provided uncurated.

V loses 4 bases at its end and J loses 0 bases; junction bases beyond the gene matches: 9. For CDR1 and CDR2, the germline V gene (reference sequence) lists SGHNT and YYREEE. Spanning cysteine to phenylalanine, the CDR3 consists of 17 amino acids. CDR3 DNA is the only sequence kept; it has 51 bases, read in frame from the first base. TCRbeta CDR3 regions were amplified from genomic DNA by means of the immunoSEQ Assay, a bias-controlled multiplex PCR. The original methods were these. The number of nucleated cells in each sample was estimated from the amplification of reference gene primers within the assay. Sequence reads were collapsed and filtered to measure the absolute abundance of every unique TCRbeta CDR3 rearrangement. For each sample, productive Simpson clonality was calculated by taking the square root of Simpson's diversity index across productive rearrangements. This is the immuneACCESS table as TCRdb keeps it, with only in-frame sequences that have V and J called. A part of the clones is gone; compared with another copy, unresolved V genes explain less than half, and the rest is unexplained. The DNA gave D and trimming, while V, J and clone size come from that table. The sample profile shows a few hundred thousand clones; around four fifths of them were found once. About 1.2% of the sample rests with the top ten.

Turning to this clone: Its antigen specificity is not known. Base-call qualities are not available, and no considerably larger clone is one nucleotide away.

Each collaborating institution followed its own protocols to collect whole blood in K2EDTA tubes. For TCRbeta analysis, collaborators shipped samples in one of three forms: frozen whole blood, isolated PBMCs, or DNA extracted from either of those sample types. This clonotype was sampled from a woman aged 45-59 years with acute or convalescent COVID-19. The chain uses TRBV5-4 and TRBJ2-3; 9 of the junction bases match TRBD2. Input material: peripheral blood. The CDR3 is CASSDVSGGGSTDTQYF. The bases read TGTGCCAGCAGCGACGTTAGCGGGGGCGGGAGCACAGATACGCAGTATTTT.